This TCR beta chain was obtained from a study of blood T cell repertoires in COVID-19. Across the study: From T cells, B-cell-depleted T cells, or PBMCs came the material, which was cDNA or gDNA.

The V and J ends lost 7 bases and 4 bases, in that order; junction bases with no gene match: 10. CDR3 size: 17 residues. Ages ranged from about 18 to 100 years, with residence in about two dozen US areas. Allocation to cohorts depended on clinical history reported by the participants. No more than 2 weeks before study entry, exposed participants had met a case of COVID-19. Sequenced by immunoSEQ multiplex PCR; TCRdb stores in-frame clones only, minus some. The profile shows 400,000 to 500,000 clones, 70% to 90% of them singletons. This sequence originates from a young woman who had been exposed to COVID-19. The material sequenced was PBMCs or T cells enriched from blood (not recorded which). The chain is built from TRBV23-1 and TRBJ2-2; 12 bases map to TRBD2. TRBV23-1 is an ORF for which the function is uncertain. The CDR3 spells CASTLGGLAGITGELFF. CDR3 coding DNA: TGCGCCAGCACCCTAGGCGGACTAGCGGGGATCACCGGGGAGCTGTTTTTT.